These T cell receptor beta chains were read from a single sample in a study of T-cell reconstitution after alpha-beta-depleted transplantation in children. TCRdb itself ran the PCR reads through MiXCR, one entry per CDR3 protein. The table lists about 500,000 distinct CDR3 sequences, roughly 10% of them singletons. Specimen: PBMCs, mostly from graft donor cells, collected 180 days after TCRalphabeta/CD19-depleted stem cell transplant. Receptor source: a female patient under 10 years old who had a stem cell transplant for aplastic anemia, so the T cells may come from the graft donor. Both conserved end residues are trimmed from each CDR3. A D gene is named only where the DNA matches it firmly.

cdr3_aa d_call cdr3_length v_call
SVVPPGGQETQY TRBD2 12 TRBV29-1
ASPGREGETQY . 11 TRBV21-1
ASSLALSGKPEAF . 13 TRBV12-3/TRBV12-4
ASSLVSWPHTGELF . 14 TRBV7-9
ASSGGAIQETQY . 12 TRBV9
SARPIPGGTRETQY TRBD1 14 TRBV20-1
ASSFGTGATEAF TRBD1 12 TRBV7-9
SVGQGGFHQPQH . 12 TRBV29-1
ASSLKAGLGAF . 11 TRBV7-9
ASSYQGLSYEQY . 12 TRBV6-5
AWSVANTEAF . 10 TRBV30
ASSHRTSGNGGYEQY TRBD2 15 TRBV4-3
ASSSPRDRGLFGPQH TRBD1 15 TRBV7-8
ATSQDRVRGYT TRBD1 11 TRBV15
ASSFWTGATGELF . 13 TRBV28
ASSYREWRAYEQY . 13 TRBV6-5
ASSLQGSVYTEAF TRBD1 13 TRBV5-4
ASSLGGRGTEAF . 12 TRBV28
SARDDSQGFGEKLF . 14 TRBV20-1
ASSIQGASGRSSYEQY . 16 TRBV11-1